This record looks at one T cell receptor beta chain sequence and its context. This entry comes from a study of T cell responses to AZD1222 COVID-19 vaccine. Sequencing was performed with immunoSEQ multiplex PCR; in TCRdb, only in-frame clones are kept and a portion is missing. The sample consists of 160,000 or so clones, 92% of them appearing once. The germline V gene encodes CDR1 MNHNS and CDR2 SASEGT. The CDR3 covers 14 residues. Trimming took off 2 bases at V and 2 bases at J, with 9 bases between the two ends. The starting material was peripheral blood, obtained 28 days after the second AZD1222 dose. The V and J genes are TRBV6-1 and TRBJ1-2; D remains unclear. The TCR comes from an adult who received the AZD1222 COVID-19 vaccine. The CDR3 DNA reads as TGTGCCAGCAGTGAACAGAACAGAAACTATGGCTACACCTTC. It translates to CASSEQNRNYGYTF.